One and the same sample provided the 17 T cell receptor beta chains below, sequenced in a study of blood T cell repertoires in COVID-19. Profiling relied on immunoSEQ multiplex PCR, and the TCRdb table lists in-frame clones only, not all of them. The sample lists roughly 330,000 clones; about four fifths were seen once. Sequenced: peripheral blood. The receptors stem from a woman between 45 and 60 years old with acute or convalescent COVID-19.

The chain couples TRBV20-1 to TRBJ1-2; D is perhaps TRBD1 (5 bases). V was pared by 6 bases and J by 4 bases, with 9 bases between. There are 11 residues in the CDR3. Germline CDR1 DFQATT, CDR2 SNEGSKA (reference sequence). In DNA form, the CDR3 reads TGCAGTGCCCGGGGGGGCTATGGCTACACCTTC. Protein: CSARGGYGYTF.

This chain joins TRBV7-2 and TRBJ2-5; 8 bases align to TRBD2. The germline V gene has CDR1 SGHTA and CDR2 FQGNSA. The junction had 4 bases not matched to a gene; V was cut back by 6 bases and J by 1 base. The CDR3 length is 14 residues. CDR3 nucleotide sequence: TGTGCCAGCAGTTGGCGGGAGGTCCAAGAGACCCAGTACTTC. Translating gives CASSWREVQETQYF.

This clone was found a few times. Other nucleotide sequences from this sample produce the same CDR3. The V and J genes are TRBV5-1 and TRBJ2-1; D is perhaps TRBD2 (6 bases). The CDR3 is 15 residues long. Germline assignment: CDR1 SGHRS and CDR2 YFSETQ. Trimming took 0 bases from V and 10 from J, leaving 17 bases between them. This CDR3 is CASSLAGTGGDEQFF. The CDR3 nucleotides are TGCGCCAGCAGCTTGGCCGGAACAGGAGGGGACGAGCAGTTCTTC.

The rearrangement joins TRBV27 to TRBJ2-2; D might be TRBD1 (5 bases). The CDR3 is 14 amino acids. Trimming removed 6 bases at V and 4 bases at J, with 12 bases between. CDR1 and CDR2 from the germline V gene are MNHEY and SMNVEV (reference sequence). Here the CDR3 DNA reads TGTGCCAGCAGATTGAAACAGGTCACCGGGGAGCTGTTTTTT. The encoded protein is CASRLKQVTGELFF.

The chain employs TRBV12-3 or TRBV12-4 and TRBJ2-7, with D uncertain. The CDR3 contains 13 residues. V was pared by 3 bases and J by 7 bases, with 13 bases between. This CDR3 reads CASSFSAKEEQYF. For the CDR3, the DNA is TGTGCCAGCAGTTTTTCCGCAAAAGAGGAGCAGTACTTC.

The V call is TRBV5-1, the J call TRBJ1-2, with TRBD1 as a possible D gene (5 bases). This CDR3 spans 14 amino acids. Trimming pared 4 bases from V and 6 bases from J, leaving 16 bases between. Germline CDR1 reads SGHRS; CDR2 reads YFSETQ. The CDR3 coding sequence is TGCGCCAGCAGCGCTGACGGATTAGGGGATGGCTACACCTTC. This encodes CASSADGLGDGYTF.

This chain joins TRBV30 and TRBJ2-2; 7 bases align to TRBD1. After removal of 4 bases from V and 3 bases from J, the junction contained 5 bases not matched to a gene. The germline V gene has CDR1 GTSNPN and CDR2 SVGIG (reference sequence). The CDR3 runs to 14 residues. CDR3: CAWNPGGYTGELFF. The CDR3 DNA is TGTGCCTGGAATCCAGGGGGTTACACCGGGGAGCTGTTTTTT. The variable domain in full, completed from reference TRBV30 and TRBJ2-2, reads SQTIHQWPATLVQPVGSPLSLECTVEGTSNPNLYWYRQAAGRGLQLLFYSVGIGQISSEVPQNLSASRPQDRQFILSSKKLLLSDSGFYLCAWNPGGYTGELFFGEGSRLTVL.

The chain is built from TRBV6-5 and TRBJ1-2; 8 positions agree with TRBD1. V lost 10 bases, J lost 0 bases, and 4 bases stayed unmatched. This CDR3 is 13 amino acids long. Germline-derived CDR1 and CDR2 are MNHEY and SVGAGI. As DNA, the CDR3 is TGTGCCACCAAGACAGGGGCTAACTATGGCTACACCTTC. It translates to CATKTGANYGYTF.

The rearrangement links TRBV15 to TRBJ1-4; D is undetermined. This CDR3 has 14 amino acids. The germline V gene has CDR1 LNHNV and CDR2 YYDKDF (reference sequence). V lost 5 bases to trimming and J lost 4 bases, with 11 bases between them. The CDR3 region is CATSLSGVNEKLFF. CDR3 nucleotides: TGTGCCACCAGCCTATCGGGTGTTAATGAAAAACTGTTTTTT.

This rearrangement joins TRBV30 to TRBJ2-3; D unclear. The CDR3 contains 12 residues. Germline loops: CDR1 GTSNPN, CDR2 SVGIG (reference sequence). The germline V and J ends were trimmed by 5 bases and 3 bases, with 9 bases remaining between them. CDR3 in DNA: TGTGCCTGGGTCCCCGGGACAGATACGCAGTATTTT. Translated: CAWVPGTDTQYF. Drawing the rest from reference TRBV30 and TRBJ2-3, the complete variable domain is SQTIHQWPATLVQPVGSPLSLECTVEGTSNPNLYWYRQAAGRGLQLLFYSVGIGQISSEVPQNLSASRPQDRQFILSSKKLLLSDSGFYLCAWVPGTDTQYFGPGTRLTVL.

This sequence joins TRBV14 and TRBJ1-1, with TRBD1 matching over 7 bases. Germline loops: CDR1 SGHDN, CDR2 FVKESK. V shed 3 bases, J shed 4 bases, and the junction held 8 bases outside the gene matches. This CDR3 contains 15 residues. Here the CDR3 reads CASSHLGGSGTEAFF. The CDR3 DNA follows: TGTGCCAGCAGCCACCTAGGGGGCTCGGGCACTGAAGCTTTCTTT.

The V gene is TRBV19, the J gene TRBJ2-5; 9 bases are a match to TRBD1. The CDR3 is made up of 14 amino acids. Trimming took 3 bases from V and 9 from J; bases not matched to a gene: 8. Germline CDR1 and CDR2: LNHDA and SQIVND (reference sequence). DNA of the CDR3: TGTGCCAGTAGTATCGGGACAGGGCTTGAGGCCCAGTACTTC. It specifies CASSIGTGLEAQYF.

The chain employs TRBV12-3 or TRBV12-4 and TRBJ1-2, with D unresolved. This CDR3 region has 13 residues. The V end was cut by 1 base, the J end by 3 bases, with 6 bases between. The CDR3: CASSLGEDYGYTF. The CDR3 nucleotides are TGTGCCAGCAGTTTAGGGGAGGACTATGGCTACACCTTC.

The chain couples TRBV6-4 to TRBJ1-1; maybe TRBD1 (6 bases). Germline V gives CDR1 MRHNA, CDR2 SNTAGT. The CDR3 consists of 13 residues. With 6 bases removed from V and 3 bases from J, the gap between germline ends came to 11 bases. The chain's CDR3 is CASRRTEDTEAFF. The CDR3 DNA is TGTGCCAGCAGGAGGACAGAGGACACTGAAGCTTTCTTT.

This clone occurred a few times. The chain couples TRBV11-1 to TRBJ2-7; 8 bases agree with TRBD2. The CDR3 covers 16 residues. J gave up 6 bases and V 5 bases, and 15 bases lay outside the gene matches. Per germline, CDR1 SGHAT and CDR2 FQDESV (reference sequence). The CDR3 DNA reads TGTGCCAGCAGCCTTCTACGGCGGGAGGATAGTGGCGAGCAGTACTTC. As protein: CASSLLRREDSGEQYF.

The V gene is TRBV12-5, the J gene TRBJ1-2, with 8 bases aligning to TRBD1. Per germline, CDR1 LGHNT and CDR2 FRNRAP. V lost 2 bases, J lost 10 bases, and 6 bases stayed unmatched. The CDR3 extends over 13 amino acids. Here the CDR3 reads CASGLSAQGDYTF. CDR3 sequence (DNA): TGTGCTAGTGGTTTGTCCGCACAGGGGGACTACACCTTC.

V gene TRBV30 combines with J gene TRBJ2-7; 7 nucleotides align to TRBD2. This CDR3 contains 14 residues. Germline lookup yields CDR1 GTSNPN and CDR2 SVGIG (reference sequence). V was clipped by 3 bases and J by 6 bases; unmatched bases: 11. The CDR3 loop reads CAWSRRGEIAEQYV. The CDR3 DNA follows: TGTGCCTGGAGCCGACGGGGGGAAATAGCCGAGCAGTACGTC.